This TCR beta chain was identified during a study of blood T cell repertoires in COVID-19. Study-level information: Whether acute or convalescent, the COVID-19 samples came from the United States, Italy and Spain. The analysed material was cDNA or gDNA that came from T cells, B-cell-depleted T cells, or PBMCs.

The germline CDR1 and CDR2 sequences are MNHNS and SASEGT. There are 11 residues in the CDR3. Deletions cut 3 bases from V and 3 bases from J, with 3 bases between. As processed by the authors: Estimates of nucleated cell counts were drawn from the amplification of reference gene primers. Generated by immunoSEQ multiplex PCR, the TCRdb table keeps only in-frame clones and is missing some. Clonal size and the V and J genes are those of that table, whereas D and trimming came from the DNA. The sample lists about 200,000 clones, 86% seen once, with roughly 0.78% in the top ten. The TCR originated in a woman in her seventies with acute or convalescent COVID-19. The source material was peripheral blood. The chain links TRBV6-1 to TRBJ2-7; D is undetermined. In nucleotides, the CDR3 is TGTGCCAGCAGTGACAGCTACGAGCAGTACTTC. Translation: CASSDSYEQYF.